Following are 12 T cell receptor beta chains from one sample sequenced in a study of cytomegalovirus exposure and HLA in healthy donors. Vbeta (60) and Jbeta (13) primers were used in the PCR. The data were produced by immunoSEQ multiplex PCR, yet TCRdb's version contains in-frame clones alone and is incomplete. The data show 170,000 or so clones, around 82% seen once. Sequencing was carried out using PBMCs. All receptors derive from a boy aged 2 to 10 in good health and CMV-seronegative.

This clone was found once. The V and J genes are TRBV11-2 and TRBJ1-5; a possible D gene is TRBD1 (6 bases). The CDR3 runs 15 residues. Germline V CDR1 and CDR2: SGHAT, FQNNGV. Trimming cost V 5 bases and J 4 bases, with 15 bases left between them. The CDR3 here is CASSQGGGSNQPQHF. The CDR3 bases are TGTGCCAGCAGCCAAGGGGGGGGCTCGAATCAGCCCCAGCATTTT.

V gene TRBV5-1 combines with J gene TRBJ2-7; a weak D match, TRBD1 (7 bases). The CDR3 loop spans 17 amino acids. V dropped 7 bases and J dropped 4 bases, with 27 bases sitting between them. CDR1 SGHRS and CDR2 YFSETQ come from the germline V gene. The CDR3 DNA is TGCGCCAGCCTAGAGGGGTTTCACAGGGGAGGAAGGTACGAGCAGTACTTC. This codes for CASLEGFHRGGRYEQYF.

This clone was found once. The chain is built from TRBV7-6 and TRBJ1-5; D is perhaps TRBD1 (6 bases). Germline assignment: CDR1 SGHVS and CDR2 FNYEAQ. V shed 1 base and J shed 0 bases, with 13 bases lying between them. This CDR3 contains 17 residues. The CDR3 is CASSLELAGDSNQPQHF. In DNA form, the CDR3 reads TGTGCCAGCAGCTTAGAATTGGCAGGGGATAGCAATCAGCCCCAGCATTTT.

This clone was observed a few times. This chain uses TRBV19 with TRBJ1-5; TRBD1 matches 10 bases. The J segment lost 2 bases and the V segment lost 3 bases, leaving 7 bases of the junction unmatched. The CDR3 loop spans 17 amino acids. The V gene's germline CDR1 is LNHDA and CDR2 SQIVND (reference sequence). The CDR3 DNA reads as TGTGCCAGTAGTATGGACAGGGGGACTTGGGGCAATCAGCCCCAGCATTTT. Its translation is CASSMDRGTWGNQPQHF.

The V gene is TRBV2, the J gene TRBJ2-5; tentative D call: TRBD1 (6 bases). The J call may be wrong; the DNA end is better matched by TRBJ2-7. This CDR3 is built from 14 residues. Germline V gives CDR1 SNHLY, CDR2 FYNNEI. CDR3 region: CASSPGAGKNEQYF. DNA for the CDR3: TGTGCCAGCAGTCCAGGGGCAGGGAAAAACGAGCAGTACTTC.

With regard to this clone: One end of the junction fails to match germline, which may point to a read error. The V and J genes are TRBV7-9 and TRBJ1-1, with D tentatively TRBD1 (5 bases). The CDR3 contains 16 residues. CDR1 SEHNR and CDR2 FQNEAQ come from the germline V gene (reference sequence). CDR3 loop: CASSLGGQGSGTEAFF. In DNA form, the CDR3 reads TGTGCCAGCAGCTTAGGCGGGCAGGGTTCTGGGACTGAAGCCTTCTTT.

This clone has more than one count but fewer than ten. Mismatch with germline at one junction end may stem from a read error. The CDR3 loop reads CASSQGQGREQYF. Here the CDR3 DNA reads TGCGCCAGCAGTCAAGGACAGGGCCGCGAGCAGTACTTC. The genes are TRBV4-1 and TRBJ2-7; 8 bases are a match to TRBD1. The germline gives CDR1 MGHRA, CDR2 YSYEKL. The CDR3 covers 13 residues.

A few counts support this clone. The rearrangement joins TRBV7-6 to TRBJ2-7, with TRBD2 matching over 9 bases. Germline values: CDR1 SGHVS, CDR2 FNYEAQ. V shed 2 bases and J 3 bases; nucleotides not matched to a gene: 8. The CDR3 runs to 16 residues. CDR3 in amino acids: CASSLWASGNLYEQYF. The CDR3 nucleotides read TGTGCCAGCAGCTTATGGGCTAGCGGGAACCTCTACGAGCAGTACTTC.

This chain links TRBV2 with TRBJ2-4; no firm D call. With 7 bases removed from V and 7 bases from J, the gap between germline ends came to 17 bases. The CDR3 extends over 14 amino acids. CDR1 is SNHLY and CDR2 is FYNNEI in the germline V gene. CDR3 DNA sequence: TGTGCCAGCACCCTCTCGGGTCCCTTGAACATTCAGTACTTC. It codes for CASTLSGPLNIQYF.

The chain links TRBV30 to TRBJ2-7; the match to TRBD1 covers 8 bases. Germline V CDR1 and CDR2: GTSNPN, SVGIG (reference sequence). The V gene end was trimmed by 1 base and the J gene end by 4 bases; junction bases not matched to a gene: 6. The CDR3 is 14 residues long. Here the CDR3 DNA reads TGTGCCTGGAGTGGGGGGACAGGCATTTACGAGCAGTACTTC. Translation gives CAWSGGTGIYEQYF. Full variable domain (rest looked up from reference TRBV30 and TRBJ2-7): SQTIHQWPATLVQPVGSPLSLECTVEGTSNPNLYWYRQAAGRGLQLLFYSVGIGQISSEVPQNLSASRPQDRQFILSSKKLLLSDSGFYLCAWSGGTGIYEQYFGPGTRLTVT.

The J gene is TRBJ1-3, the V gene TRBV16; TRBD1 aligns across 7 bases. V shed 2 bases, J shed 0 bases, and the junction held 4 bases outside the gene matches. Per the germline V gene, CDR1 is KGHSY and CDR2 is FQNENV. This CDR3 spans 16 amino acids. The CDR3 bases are TGTGCCAGCAGCCAAACCTGGGACAGCTCTGGAAACACCATATATTTT. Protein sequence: CASSQTWDSSGNTIYF.

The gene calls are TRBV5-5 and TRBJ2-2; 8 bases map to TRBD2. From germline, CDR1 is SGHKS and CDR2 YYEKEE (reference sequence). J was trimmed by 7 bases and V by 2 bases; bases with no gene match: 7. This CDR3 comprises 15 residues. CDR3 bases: TGTGCCAGCAGCTTTCAGCGGGAGTTTGGCGGGGAGCTGTTTTTT. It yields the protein CASSFQREFGGELFF.